Detailed here is one T cell receptor (beta chain). The CDR3 contains 18 residues. CDR1 is LNHDA, CDR2 SQIVND, per germline (reference sequence). After removal of 0 bases from V and 8 bases from J, the junction contained 16 bases not matched to a gene. The data originate from a study of blood T cell repertoires in COVID-19. Profiling relied on immunoSEQ multiplex PCR, and the TCRdb table lists in-frame clones only, not all of them. The sample contains about 280,000 clones, 90% of which appear only once. The receptor comes from a woman aged 18-29 years with acute COVID-19. V and J are TRBV19 and TRBJ2-1, with 7 bases matching TRBD2. The sequencing input was PBMCs or T cells enriched from blood (not recorded which). The CDR3 coding sequence is TGTGCCAGTAGTATAGATCTGGAGGGGAGGGTAAAGAGCGATGAGCAGTTCTTC. Residues: CASSIDLEGRVKSDEQFF.